The 32 T cell receptor beta chains below all came from one sample that was sequenced in a study of blood T cell repertoires in COVID-19. Sequencing was performed with immunoSEQ multiplex PCR; in TCRdb, only in-frame clones are kept and a portion is missing. The table shows a few hundred thousand clones, with approximately 89% occurring only once. Sequenced input: peripheral blood. These receptors were taken from a woman aged 50 to 60 with COVID-19, enrolled during active disease.

This sequence joins TRBV4-2 and TRBJ2-7; 8 bases map to TRBD2. Germline CDR1 reads LGHNA; CDR2 reads YNFKEQ. This CDR3 has 16 residues. V lost 1 base, J lost 4 bases, and 9 bases stayed unmatched. DNA for the CDR3: TGTGCCAGCAGCCAAGGGGTAGCGGGGAAGGGTTACGAGCAGTACTTC. As protein: CASSQGVAGKGYEQYF.

This clone was recorded once. This chain uses TRBV6-1 with TRBJ2-7, with D uncertain. The germline gives CDR1 MNHNS, CDR2 SASEGT. With 3 bases removed from V and 0 bases from J, the gap between germline ends came to 6 bases. The CDR3 is 13 amino acids. The CDR3 bases are TGTGCCAGCAGTGACCGGAGCTCCTACGAGCAGTACTTC. It specifies CASSDRSSYEQYF.

V is TRBV2 and J is TRBJ2-7; 11 bases match TRBD1. J lost 7 bases, V lost 8 bases, and 7 bases had no gene match. This CDR3 has 13 amino acids. Looked up from germline, CDR1 is SNHLY and CDR2 is FYNNEI. The CDR3: CASGGTGGGEQYF. CDR3 nucleotides: TGTGCCAGCGGTGGGACAGGGGGAGGGGAGCAGTACTTC.

The V call is TRBV18, the J call TRBJ2-1; TRBD1 matches at 7 bases. The V segment lost 6 bases and the J segment 0 bases; nucleotides outside the gene matches: 5. This CDR3 contains 15 residues. CDR1 and CDR2 (germline): KGHSH, LQKENI. Here the CDR3 reads CASSNRGSSYNEQFF. In nucleotides, the CDR3 is TGTGCCAGCTCTAACAGGGGAAGCTCCTACAATGAGCAGTTCTTC.

J is TRBJ2-1 and V is TRBV2; 12 nucleotides agree with TRBD1. J lost 6 bases, V lost 7 bases, and 16 bases had no gene match. Germline V CDR1 and CDR2: SNHLY, FYNNEI. The CDR3 is made up of 18 amino acids. The CDR3 region is CASIGTGGIIYGGNEQFF. As DNA, the CDR3 is TGTGCCAGCATTGGGACAGGGGGCATTATTTATGGCGGCAATGAGCAGTTCTTC.

V usage is TRBV5-1 and J usage is TRBJ2-1, with 7 bases fitting TRBD2. V trimming: 3 bases; J trimming: 7 bases; junction bases outside the gene matches: 4. The CDR3 is 13 amino acids. Germline values: CDR1 SGHRS, CDR2 YFSETQ. CDR3 in DNA: TGCGCCAGCAGCTCTCTAGCGGATAATGAGCAGTTCTTC. Translated, it gives CASSSLADNEQFF.

The chain carries TRBV5-1 and TRBJ2-6; TRBD1 is a possible D gene (7 bases). This CDR3 comprises 15 residues. V lost 5 bases, J lost 3 bases, and 12 bases lay in between. The germline CDR1 and CDR2 sequences are SGHRS and YFSETQ. CDR3 residues: CASSSGGNGANVLTF. CDR3 DNA sequence: TGCGCCAGCAGTTCAGGGGGGAATGGGGCCAACGTCCTGACTTTC.

The chain links TRBV11-2 to TRBJ2-1, with 8 bases identical to TRBD2. CDR1 and CDR2 from the germline V gene are SGHAT and FQNNGV. The CDR3 totals 16 residues. Germline trimming cut 0 bases from V and 6 bases from J; bases unmatched to any gene: 7. CDR3 residues: CASSLDPSGGPNEQFF. CDR3 nucleotides: TGTGCCAGCAGCTTAGATCCCAGCGGGGGCCCCAATGAGCAGTTCTTC.

DNA of the CDR3: TGTGCCAGCTCCCTGACAGGGGAAAATTCACCCCTCCACTTT. Translation gives CASSLTGENSPLHF. The V call is TRBV18, the J call TRBJ1-6; 8 bases match TRBD1. The ends lost 6 bases at V and 7 bases at J; junction bases unmatched: 5. Germline V gene data show CDR1 as KGHSH and CDR2 as LQKENI. This CDR3 region has 14 residues.

This rearrangement joins TRBV7-6 to TRBJ2-1, with a tentative D call TRBD2 (7 bases). The germline CDR1 and CDR2 sequences are SGHVS and FNYEAQ. V lost 2 bases, J lost 4 bases, and 12 bases lay in between. This CDR3 is 15 amino acids long. In DNA form, the CDR3 reads TGTGCCAGCAGCTTATTAAGGGGGGGGTACAATGAGCAGTTCTTC. Protein: CASSLLRGGYNEQFF.

The chain links TRBV3-1 (or the pseudogene TRBV3-2) to TRBJ1-3, with TRBD1 identical over 9 bases. Germline V lookup: CDR1 LGHDT, CDR2 YNNKEL (reference sequence). Trimming at V came to 1 base and at J to 0 bases, leaving 10 bases not matched to a gene. The CDR3 contains 19 residues. In nucleotides, the CDR3 is TGTGCCAGCAGCCAAGGTAATGGGACAGGGCTTTTCTCTGGAAACACCATATATTTT. This encodes CASSQGNGTGLFSGNTIYF.

The sample holds a few counts of this clone. This chain connects TRBV7-3 to TRBJ1-1; 7 nucleotides agree with TRBD1. The V segment lost 5 bases and the J segment 4 bases; nucleotides outside the gene matches: 4. The germline CDR1 and CDR2 sequences are SGHTA and FQGTGA. The CDR3 runs to 13 residues. The CDR3 DNA reads as TGTGCCAGCAGCCAACAGGGGCCCACTGAAGCTTTCTTT. This gives the protein CASSQQGPTEAFF. The entire variable domain, with the rest obtained from reference TRBV7-3 and TRBJ1-1, is as follows: GAGVSQTPSNKVTEKGKYVELRCDPISGHTALYWYRQSLGQGPEFLIYFQGTGAADDSGLPNDRFFAVRPEGSVSTLKIQRTERGDSAVYLCASSQQGPTEAFFGQGTRLTVV.

The CDR3 is CASSRQGGTDTQYF. CDR3 nucleotide sequence: TGTGCCAGCAGTCGGCAGGGTGGAACAGATACGCAGTATTTT. The chain recombines TRBV28 with TRBJ2-3, with a weak D call TRBD1 (5 bases). V was clipped by 5 bases and J by 3 bases, with 12 bases between them. This CDR3 has 14 residues. Per germline, CDR1 MDHEN and CDR2 SYDVKM.

The gene calls are TRBV6-2 or TRBV6-3 and TRBJ1-2; 7 bases map to TRBD1. In germline, CDR1 is MNHEY, CDR2 SVGEGT. Germline trimming cut 5 bases from V and 2 bases from J; bases unmatched to any gene: 5. The CDR3 extends over 14 amino acids. CDR3 sequence: CASSITQGNYGYTF. CDR3 nucleotides: TGTGCCAGCAGTATCACACAGGGGAACTATGGCTACACCTTC.

This clone was observed a few times. The chain joins TRBV19 to TRBJ2-6; possibly TRBD1 for D (5 bases). The germline CDR1 and CDR2 sequences are LNHDA and SQIVND (reference sequence). Trimming cost V 2 bases and J 2 bases, with 7 bases left between them. The CDR3 extends over 15 amino acids. The CDR3 reads CASSITGPGANVLTF. CDR3 nucleotide sequence: TGTGCCAGTAGTATAACAGGCCCTGGGGCCAACGTCCTGACTTTC.

This chain connects TRBV6-5 to TRBJ2-2; 11 bases line up with TRBD2. The CDR3 has 15 residues. CDR1 and CDR2 (germline): MNHEY, SVGAGI. V trimming: 6 bases; J trimming: 8 bases; junction bases outside the gene matches: 8. The CDR3 DNA follows: TGTGCCAGCAGAGGTAGCGGGGGGGCGTCAGGGGAGCTGTTTTTT. Protein sequence: CASRGSGGASGELFF.

This clone came up once. The CDR3 bases are TGTGCCAGCAGCCAAGACAGGGAAGGGACAGATACGCAGTATTTT. It specifies CASSQDREGTDTQYF. This chain uses TRBV3-1 (or the pseudogene TRBV3-2) with TRBJ2-3, with a possible D match to TRBD1 (5 bases). The CDR3 is made up of 15 amino acids. Per the germline V gene, CDR1 is LGHDT and CDR2 is YNNKEL (reference sequence). The V and J ends lost 0 bases and 3 bases respectively, with 10 bases between them.

The chain links TRBV20-1 to TRBJ1-2; 9 positions match TRBD1. The CDR3 spans 19 residues. Trimming removed 3 bases from V and 3 bases from J; junction bases left unmatched: 20. From germline, CDR1 is DFQATT and CDR2 SNEGSKA (reference sequence). The CDR3 region is CSASLPVGTGRLHDYGYTF. The DNA of the CDR3 is TGCAGTGCTAGTCTCCCCGTAGGGACAGGGAGACTCCATGACTATGGCTACACCTTC.

This clone has ten or more counts. The gene calls are TRBV9 and TRBJ2-7; TRBD1 agrees at 10 bases. With 0 bases clipped from V and 3 bases from J, the junction kept 3 bases outside the gene matches. CDR3 length equals 15 residues. Germline assignment: CDR1 SGDLS and CDR2 YYNGEE. The CDR3 nucleotides read TGTGCCAGCAGCGTAGGCGGGGACAGGGGCTACGAGCAGTACTTC. Translating gives CASSVGGDRGYEQYF.

The rearrangement uses TRBV18 and TRBJ2-7; possible D gene TRBD1, 7 bases. From germline, CDR1 is KGHSH and CDR2 LQKENI. Trimming shortened V by 4 bases and J by 0 bases, and 13 bases separated the two germline ends. The CDR3 sequence is 15 residues long. Here the CDR3 DNA reads TGTGCCAGCTCACGCGGGACAGCTAGCTCCTACGAGCAGTACTTC. Translating gives CASSRGTASSYEQYF.

This chain uses TRBV28 with TRBJ1-3; TRBD1 is a possible D gene (5 bases). The germline gives CDR1 MDHEN, CDR2 SYDVKM. This CDR3 region has 15 residues. V lost 3 bases to trimming and J lost 0 bases, with 9 bases between them. The CDR3 sequence is CASSLEGSSGNTIYF. The CDR3 coding sequence is TGTGCCAGCAGTTTGGAGGGGAGCTCTGGAAACACCATATATTTT.

The CDR3 spells CASSQDIADRGGTDTQYF. Here the CDR3 DNA reads TGCGCCAGCAGCCAAGATATTGCGGACAGGGGAGGCACAGATACGCAGTATTTT. J is TRBJ2-3 and V is TRBV4-1; 9 positions agree with TRBD1. The J segment lost 1 base and the V segment lost 0 bases, leaving 8 bases of the junction unmatched. Germline-derived CDR1 and CDR2 are MGHRA and YSYEKL. This CDR3 has 18 residues.

The chain employs TRBV5-1 and TRBJ2-1; 9 positions match TRBD2. Germline CDR1 SGHRS, CDR2 YFSETQ. The CDR3 has 14 amino acids. V shed 2 bases and J 8 bases; nucleotides not matched to a gene: 5. The CDR3 bases are TGCGCCAGCAGCTTCTGGACTAGCGAGGATGAGCAGTTCTTC. It codes for CASSFWTSEDEQFF.

This chain uses TRBV5-1 with TRBJ1-2; D possibly corresponds to TRBD1 (6 bases). V gave up 4 bases and J gave up 5 bases, with 18 bases separating them. Germline V CDR1 and CDR2: SGHRS, YFSETQ. The length of the CDR3 is 15 residues. The CDR3 nucleotides are TGCGCCAGCAGCCGGACCCAACAGGGAGTGTATGGCTACACCTTC. It translates to CASSRTQQGVYGYTF.

The CDR3 DNA sequence: TGCAGTGCTAGTAGGGGAGGGGACACTGAAGCTTTCTTT. Its protein is CSASRGGDTEAFF. This chain joins TRBV20-1 and TRBJ1-1; tentative D call: TRBD1 (5 bases). V was cut by 3 bases and J by 3 bases, with 11 bases left in between. Germline CDR1 and CDR2: DFQATT and SNEGSKA (reference sequence). This CDR3 has 13 residues.

This clone is a singleton in its sample. This chain connects TRBV30 to TRBJ1-6, with 11 nucleotides matching TRBD1. After removal of 0 bases from V and 7 bases from J, the junction contained 2 bases not matched to a gene. Germline CDR1 reads GTSNPN; CDR2 reads SVGIG (reference sequence). The CDR3 totals 15 residues. This CDR3 is CAWSVRDRGNSPLHF. DNA for the CDR3: TGTGCCTGGAGTGTACGGGACAGGGGGAATTCACCCCTCCACTTT.

The chain couples TRBV24-1 to TRBJ2-3; a possible D gene is TRBD2 (5 bases). The V gene's germline CDR1 is KGHDR and CDR2 SFDVKD. The CDR3 runs 15 residues. Trimming pared 5 bases from V and 2 bases from J, leaving 13 bases between. The CDR3 here is CATSATLGLTDTQYF. The CDR3 DNA is TGTGCCACCAGTGCAACCCTAGGACTCACAGATACGCAGTATTTT.

This clone was detected only once. The chain recombines TRBV6-5 with TRBJ1-1, with 7 bases identical to TRBD1. Looked up from germline, CDR1 is MNHEY and CDR2 is SVGAGI. Unmatched junction bases numbered 6, after V lost 11 bases and J lost 0 bases. CDR3 size: 13 residues. CDR3: CAGRQGMNTEAFF. CDR3 coding DNA: TGTGCCGGCCGACAGGGCATGAACACTGAAGCTTTCTTT.

The rearrangement uses TRBV21-1 and TRBJ1-2; TRBD1 reflects the table's D call only, with no check against the DNA. TRBV21-1 is designated a pseudogene. The CDR3 is 13 amino acids. CDR3 DNA: TGTGCCAGCAGCAATACACCTAACTATGGCTACACCTTC. Its translation is CASSNTPNYGYTF.

The J gene is TRBJ2-7, the V gene TRBV2; D perhaps matches TRBD1 (5 bases). Germline V gives CDR1 SNHLY, CDR2 FYNNEI. Trimming cost V 1 base and J 0 bases, with 13 bases left between them. The CDR3 consists of 16 residues. In DNA, the CDR3 is TGTGCCAGCAGTGAAGGTGGGGCAGCGAGCTCCTACGAGCAGTACTTC. Encoded protein: CASSEGGAASSYEQYF.

The CDR3 DNA sequence: TGTGCCAGCAGCGTAGTTCAGAAAGCGGGGGGGATTAACAATGAGCAGTTCTTC. Translated: CASSVVQKAGGINNEQFF. The chain links TRBV9 to TRBJ2-1; 10 bases are a match to TRBD2. Germline V gives CDR1 SGDLS, CDR2 YYNGEE. With 0 bases clipped from V and 5 bases from J, the junction kept 11 bases outside the gene matches. The CDR3 contains 18 residues.

The rearrangement uses TRBV6-5 and TRBJ2-7, with a possible D match to TRBD1 (5 bases). The CDR3 runs 13 residues. Trimming took off 6 bases at V and 1 base at J, with 10 bases between the two ends. CDR1 MNHEY and CDR2 SVGAGI come from the germline V gene. CDR3 sequence reads: CASRVGRSYEQYF. The CDR3 nucleotides are TGTGCCAGCAGAGTGGGGCGATCCTACGAGCAGTACTTC.